This T cell receptor beta chain was sequenced in a study of blood T cell repertoires in COVID-19. On the study more broadly: Nucleic acid was either cDNA or gDNA, and it came from T cells, B-cell-depleted T cells, or PBMCs.

Assay used: immunoSEQ multiplex PCR; TCRdb lists only in-frame clones, some missing. This sample has under 60,000 clones, with 90% found just once. With V trimmed by 5 bases and J by 6 bases, 13 bases remained unmatched. Germline CDR1 reads LNHNV; CDR2 reads YYDKDF (reference sequence). The CDR3 contains 18 residues. The chain has TRBV15 and TRBJ2-2; TRBD1 aligns across 12 bases. Sequenced material: peripheral blood. The clonotype originates from a human donor in a cohort sampled during active COVID-19. DNA for the CDR3: TGTGCCACCAGCCCCTCAGAGGGGGGACAGGGGGCCGCCGGGGAGCTGTTTTTT. Translation: CATSPSEGGQGAAGELFF.